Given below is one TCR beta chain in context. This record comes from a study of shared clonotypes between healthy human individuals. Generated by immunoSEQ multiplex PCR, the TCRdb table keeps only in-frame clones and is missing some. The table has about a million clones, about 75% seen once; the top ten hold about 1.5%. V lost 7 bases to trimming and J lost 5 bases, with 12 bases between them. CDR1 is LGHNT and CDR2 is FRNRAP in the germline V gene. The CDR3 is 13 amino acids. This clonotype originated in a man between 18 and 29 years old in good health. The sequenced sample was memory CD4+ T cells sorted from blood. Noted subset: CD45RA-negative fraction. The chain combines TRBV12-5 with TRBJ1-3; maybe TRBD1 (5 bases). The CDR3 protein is CASAATERNTIYF. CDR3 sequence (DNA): TGTGCTAGTGCCGCGACAGAAAGAAACACCATATATTTT.